A selection of T cell receptor beta chains follows, all from one sample in a study of shared clonotypes between healthy human individuals. Here immunoSEQ multiplex PCR was the method, and the copy in TCRdb shows in-frame clones only, minus some. This sample has over a million clones, with around three quarters found just once. What was sequenced was memory CD4+ T cells from PBMCs. The receptors stem from a man aged 18-30 years in good health. Some clones in this sample may be carry-over from other donors' samples. Both conserved end residues are trimmed from each CDR3. A D gene is named only where the DNA matches it firmly.

cdr3_aa,j_call,d_call,cdr3_length,v_call
ASSFRGQITEAF,TRBJ1-1,TRBD1,12,TRBV7-9
ASLRAENTGELF,TRBJ2-2,.,12,TRBV2
SVEDRQKRSYGYT,TRBJ1-2,.,13,TRBV29-1
SVEGRQGSPTYEQY,TRBJ2-7,TRBD1,14,TRBV29-1
ASSLSSWAGGVLTEAF,TRBJ1-1,TRBD1,16,TRBV27
ASSRAATDTQY,TRBJ2-3,.,11,TRBV2
ASSDGETQY,TRBJ2-5,.,9,TRBV2
ASSVGTSGSNEQF,TRBJ2-1,TRBD2,13,TRBV6-1
ASSPRSHYGYT,TRBJ1-2,.,11,TRBV7-9
ASSSTRTGWGYGYT,TRBJ1-2,TRBD1,14,TRBV11-2
SVQGALNTEAF,TRBJ1-1,TRBD1,11,TRBV29-1
ASSPGEGWTQY,TRBJ2-5,.,11,TRBV5-1
ASSVSGDMNTEAF,TRBJ1-1,.,13,TRBV9
ATSRVPSGQGNNQPQH,TRBJ1-5,TRBD1,16,TRBV15
TSSQDGGTSGETQY,TRBJ2-5,TRBD2,14,TRBV4-1
ASSFSRRGGPGYT,TRBJ1-2,.,13,TRBV28
ASSLMAPGKRRTEAF,TRBJ1-1,.,15,TRBV11-2
ASRTDTDTQY,TRBJ2-3,.,10,TRBV2
ASRGTAGNTEAF,TRBJ1-1,TRBD1,12,TRBV2
ASSSGWLAGGPTDTQY,TRBJ2-3,TRBD2,16,TRBV7-2
ASSLDQGDSRVGDTEAF,TRBJ1-1,.,17,TRBV11-3
ASSPGQSIYEQY,TRBJ2-7,.,12,TRBV5-1
ASSTRDRSWRSAEAF,TRBJ1-1,TRBD1,15,TRBV27
ASSPPSAANTEAF,TRBJ1-1,.,13,TRBV18
ASSLWRSGNQPQH,TRBJ1-5,.,13,TRBV5-6
ASSSDRLGIAF,TRBJ1-1,TRBD1,11,TRBV10-1
ASSPTGAKRIGTNEKLF,TRBJ1-4,TRBD1,17,TRBV27
ASSLRSRGDYEQY,TRBJ2-7,.,13,TRBV27
ASRGQGEEKLF,TRBJ1-4,.,11,TRBV28
ASSLFRTAETQY,TRBJ2-5,.,12,TRBV7-2
ASQTGGADTEAF,TRBJ1-1,TRBD1,12,TRBV5-1
SVEQRGGVSGYT,TRBJ1-2,.,12,TRBV29-1
ASSSGASTEAF,TRBJ1-1,.,11,TRBV11-2
SVVGDSSYNEQF,TRBJ2-1,TRBD1,12,TRBV29-1
ASSLVGVVYGYT,TRBJ1-2,.,12,TRBV5-4
ASSLGSGRKTGELF,TRBJ2-2,TRBD2,14,TRBV5-1
ASSFGRANYGYT,TRBJ1-2,.,12,TRBV5-4